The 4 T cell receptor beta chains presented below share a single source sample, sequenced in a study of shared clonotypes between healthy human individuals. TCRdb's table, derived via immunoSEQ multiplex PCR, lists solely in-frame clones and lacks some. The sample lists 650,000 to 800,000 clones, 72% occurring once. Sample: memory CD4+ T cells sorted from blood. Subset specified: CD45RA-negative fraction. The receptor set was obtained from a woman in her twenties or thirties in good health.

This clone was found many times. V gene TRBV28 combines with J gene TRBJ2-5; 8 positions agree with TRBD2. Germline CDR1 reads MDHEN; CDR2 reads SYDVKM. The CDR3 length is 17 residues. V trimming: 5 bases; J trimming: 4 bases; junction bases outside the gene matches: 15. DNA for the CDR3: TGTGCCAGCAGTGAGGCGGGCCTGGCGGGAGGAAGAGAGACCCAGTACTTC. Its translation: CASSEAGLAGGRETQYF.

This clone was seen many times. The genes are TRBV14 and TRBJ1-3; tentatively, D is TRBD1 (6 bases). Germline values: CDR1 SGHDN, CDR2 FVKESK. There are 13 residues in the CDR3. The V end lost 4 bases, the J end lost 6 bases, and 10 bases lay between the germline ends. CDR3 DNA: TGTGCCAGCAGCCTGGCAGGGGAAAACACCATATATTTT. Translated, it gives CASSLAGENTIYF.

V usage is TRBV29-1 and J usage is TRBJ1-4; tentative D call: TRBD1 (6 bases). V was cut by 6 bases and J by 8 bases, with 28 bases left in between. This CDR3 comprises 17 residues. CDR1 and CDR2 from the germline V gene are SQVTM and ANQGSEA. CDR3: CSVLSFHTGGLREKLFF. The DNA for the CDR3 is TGCAGCGTCCTATCCTTCCACACTGGGGGGCTCAGAGAAAAACTGTTTTTT.

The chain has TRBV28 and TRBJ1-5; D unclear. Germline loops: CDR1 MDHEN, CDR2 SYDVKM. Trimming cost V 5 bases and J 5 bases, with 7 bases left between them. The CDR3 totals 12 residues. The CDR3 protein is CASSRAYQPQHF. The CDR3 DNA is TGTGCCAGCAGTCGCGCCTATCAGCCCCAGCATTTT.